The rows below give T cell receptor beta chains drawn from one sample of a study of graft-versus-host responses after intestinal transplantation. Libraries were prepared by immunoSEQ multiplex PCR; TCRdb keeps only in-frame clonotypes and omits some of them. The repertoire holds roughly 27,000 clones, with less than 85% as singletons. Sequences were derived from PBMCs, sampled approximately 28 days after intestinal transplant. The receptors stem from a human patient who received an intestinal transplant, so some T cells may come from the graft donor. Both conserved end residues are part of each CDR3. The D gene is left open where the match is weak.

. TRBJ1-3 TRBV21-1 CASRGELLQHARNTIYF
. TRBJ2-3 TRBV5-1 CASSLTWRTQDTDTQYF
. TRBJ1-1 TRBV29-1 CSASTGSDTEAFF
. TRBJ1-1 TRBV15 CATSRDIGKLGTEAFF
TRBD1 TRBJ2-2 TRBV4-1 CASSQATGTEQTGELFF
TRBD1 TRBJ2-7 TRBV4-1 CASSQEDRTSYEQYF
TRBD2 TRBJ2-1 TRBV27 CASTLAGGYNEQFF
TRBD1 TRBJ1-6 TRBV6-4 CASSDSTGGNSPLHF
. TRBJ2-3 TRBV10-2 CASSTGITDTQYF
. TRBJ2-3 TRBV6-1 CASSLTDTQYF
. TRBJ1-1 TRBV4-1 CASSQAYRTDGDTEAFF
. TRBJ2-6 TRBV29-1 CSVEAPTGANVLTF
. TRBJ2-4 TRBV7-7 CASSLVEDLAKNIQYF
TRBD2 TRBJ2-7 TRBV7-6 CASSLGGTSGSYEQYF
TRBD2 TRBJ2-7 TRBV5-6 CASSFSVASGYEQYF
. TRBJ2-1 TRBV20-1 CSAPSGNEQFF
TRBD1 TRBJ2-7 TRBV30 CAWSRDREKQYF
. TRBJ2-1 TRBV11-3 CASSLKSTGFNEQFF
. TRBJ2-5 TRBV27 CASSGWKGGETQYF
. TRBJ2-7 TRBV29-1 CSVERGNEQYF
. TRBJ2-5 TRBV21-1 CASRDREGQETQYF
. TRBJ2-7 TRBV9 CASSVAGEGGYEQYF
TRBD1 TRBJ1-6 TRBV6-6 CASRVGQASPLHF
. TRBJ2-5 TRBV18 CASSSGVVETQYF
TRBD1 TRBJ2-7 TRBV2 CASSGPGTGGHYEQYF
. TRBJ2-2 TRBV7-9 CASSFRSTGELFF
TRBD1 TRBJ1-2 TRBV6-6 CASSLTGGGGYTF
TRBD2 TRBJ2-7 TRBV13 CASSWERGYTYEQYF
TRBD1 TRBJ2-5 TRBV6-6 CASSYLSSTGIETQYF
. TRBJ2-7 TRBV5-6 CASSYTTAYEQYF